This TCR beta chain derives from a study of long-term antiretroviral therapy in people with HIV. Study background: Sampling started about a decade before the 2015 immediate-ART recommendation.

There were no participants with HIV treated outside the United States. The assay used was immunoSEQ (version v3.0), run at survey level. Assay used: immunoSEQ multiplex PCR; TCRdb lists only in-frame clones, some missing. The sample lists roughly 16,000 clones; 80% were seen once. CDR1 and CDR2 from the germline V gene are SGHTA and FQGNSA. This CDR3 has 14 amino acids. V shed 10 bases, J shed 3 bases, and the junction held 9 bases outside the gene matches. The sample here was unsorted PBMCs, taken 0.1 years before starting antiretroviral therapy. The rearrangement links TRBV7-2 to TRBJ1-1, with 9 bases matching TRBD1. The sequence derives from a man aged 18 to 30 with HIV. The DNA of the CDR3 is TGTGCCACCCACAGGGGGCTGGCGGACACTGAAGCTTTCTTT. This codes for CATHRGLADTEAFF.